These 23 T cell receptor beta chains share one sample of origin, sequenced in a study of cytomegalovirus exposure and HLA in healthy donors. Amplification used 60 Vbeta primers and 13 Jbeta primers. Repertoires were generated with immunoSEQ multiplex PCR, while TCRdb's copy carries only in-frame clones and drops some. The table shows fewer than 200,000 clones, with roughly a tenth occurring only once. The sequencing sample was made of PBMCs. The receptors stem from a woman in her 30s in good health and CMV-seropositive.

This clone turned up a few times. The rearrangement joins TRBV2 to TRBJ1-4; D possibly corresponds to TRBD1 (5 bases). The germline V gene has CDR1 SNHLY and CDR2 FYNNEI. Trimming removed 4 bases at V and 8 bases at J, with 20 bases between. This CDR3 spans 16 amino acids. The CDR3 sequence is CASSGGRGREYEKLFF. CDR3 DNA: TGTGCCAGCAGTGGGGGCCGGGGGAGAGAATACGAAAAACTGTTTTTT.

The J gene is TRBJ1-1, the V gene TRBV6-1; 8 positions agree with TRBD1. CDR3 length equals 15 residues. In germline, CDR1 is MNHNS, CDR2 SASEGT. V lost 2 bases and J lost 0; bases outside the gene matches: 2. The CDR3 DNA follows: TGTGCCAGCAGTGAACGGACAGGGTTGAACACTGAAGCTTTCTTT. Its translation: CASSERTGLNTEAFF.

This clone appeared a few times. The chain recombines TRBV27 with TRBJ2-2, with D perhaps TRBD2 (6 bases). CDR3 length: 18 residues. The germline V gene encodes CDR1 MNHEY and CDR2 SMNVEV (reference sequence). Deletions cut 0 bases from V and 0 bases from J, with 14 bases between. CDR3 residues: CASSLSKEGRPNTGELFF. In nucleotides, the CDR3 is TGTGCCAGCAGTTTATCGAAGGAGGGGAGGCCGAACACCGGGGAGCTGTTTTTT.

In DNA, the CDR3 is TGCGCCAGCAGTGAGGAGACGCGGGGGGCCGGGGAGCTGTTTTTT. This sequence encodes CASSEETRGAGELFF. The chain joins TRBV10-1 to TRBJ2-2; 8 nucleotides match TRBD2. Germline trimming cut 2 bases from V and 6 bases from J; bases unmatched to any gene: 5. Germline CDR1 is WNHNN and CDR2 is SYGVQD (reference sequence). This CDR3 has 15 amino acids.

The V gene is TRBV10-1, the J gene TRBJ1-1, with D possibly TRBD1 on 6 matching bases. Trimming took off 8 bases at V and 0 bases at J, with 16 bases between the two ends. The CDR3 sequence is 15 residues long. Germline lookup yields CDR1 WNHNN and CDR2 SYGVQD (reference sequence). CDR3 coding DNA: TGCGCCAGCCAGAGTGTCGGGGGGCTGAACACTGAAGCTTTCTTT. It codes for CASQSVGGLNTEAFF.

J is TRBJ2-1 and V is TRBV5-1; D is unresolved. This CDR3 has 14 amino acids. V was shortened by 0 bases and J by 9 bases, with 13 bases between the two germline ends. Germline CDR1 and CDR2: SGHRS and YFSETQ. The CDR3 here is CASSLGGRLGEQFF. CDR3 bases: TGCGCCAGCAGCTTGGGAGGCCGACTGGGTGAGCAGTTCTTC.

This clone was observed a few times. V and J are TRBV6-5 and TRBJ2-5; unclear D gene. Trimming left V 3 bases short and J 2 bases short, with 10 bases between. CDR1 MNHEY and CDR2 SVGAGI come from the germline V gene. The CDR3 runs to 14 residues. The CDR3 is CASSYSELQETQYF. The CDR3 bases are TGTGCCAGCAGTTATAGTGAACTTCAAGAGACCCAGTACTTC.

V is TRBV6-6 and J is TRBJ1-1; no reliable D call. Germline V lookup: CDR1 MNHNY, CDR2 SVGAGI (reference sequence). V lost 4 bases and J 4 bases, leaving 10 bases between the germline ends. The CDR3 runs 13 residues. The CDR3: CASSLEGFTEAFF. CDR3 nucleotides: TGTGCCAGCAGTTTGGAGGGTTTCACTGAAGCTTTCTTT.

This clone was observed a handful of times. The rearrangement uses TRBV6-1 and TRBJ2-7, with D hard to call. The CDR3 runs 13 residues. With 1 base removed from V and 2 bases from J, the gap between germline ends came to 6 bases. In germline, CDR1 is MNHNS, CDR2 SASEGT. CDR3 DNA: TGTGCCAGCAGTGAAGGACATCCCTACGAGCAGTACTTC. As protein: CASSEGHPYEQYF.

The chain recombines TRBV5-6 with TRBJ2-1; D is possibly TRBD2 (5 bases). CDR3 size: 16 residues. Germline V lookup: CDR1 SGHDT, CDR2 YYEEEE. Trimming took 2 bases from V and 2 from J, leaving 14 bases between them. The CDR3: CASSFGWAEAYNEQFF. The CDR3 DNA reads as TGTGCCAGCAGCTTTGGGTGGGCGGAGGCCTACAATGAGCAGTTCTTC.

This clone was found a few times. The chain carries TRBV25-1 and TRBJ2-3, with D possibly being TRBD1 (6 bases). CDR3 length: 16 residues. CDR1 is MGHDK, CDR2 SYGVNS, per germline. Deletions cut 4 bases from V and 1 base from J, with 15 bases between. This CDR3 reads CASSAPRDTGTDTQYF. The DNA for the CDR3 is TGTGCCAGCAGTGCCCCCCGGGACACTGGCACAGATACGCAGTATTTT.

The chain is built from TRBV6-4 and TRBJ2-7; TRBD2 matches at 11 bases. This CDR3 comprises 15 residues. The germline CDR1 and CDR2 sequences are MRHNA and SNTAGT. V trimming: 8 bases; J trimming: 3 bases; junction bases outside the gene matches: 9. In DNA form, the CDR3 reads TGTGCCAGCCCAGCGGGACTAGCGGAGAACTACGAGCAGTACTTC. Translation: CASPAGLAENYEQYF.

This rearrangement joins TRBV9 to TRBJ2-7; TRBD1 aligns across 8 bases. In germline, CDR1 is SGDLS, CDR2 YYNGEE. V lost 0 bases to trimming and J lost 3 bases; unmatched junction nucleotides: 5. The length of the CDR3 is 15 residues. CDR3 region: CASSVATGGYYEQYF. CDR3 bases: TGTGCCAGCAGCGTAGCTACAGGGGGGTACTACGAGCAGTACTTC.

The chain joins TRBV6-6 to TRBJ1-5; D is uncertain. V was trimmed by 2 bases and J by 7 bases, leaving 9 bases between them. The CDR3 has 13 amino acids. Germline loops: CDR1 MNHNY, CDR2 SVGAGI (reference sequence). The CDR3 loop is CASSYDDYQPQHF. The CDR3 bases are TGTGCCAGCAGTTACGATGACTACCAGCCCCAGCATTTT.

This clone was observed a few times. CDR3 bases: TGTGCCACCAGCGACGCAGATAGCGGGAGGCGCACAGATACGCAGTATTTT. Translating gives CATSDADSGRRTDTQYF. This chain connects TRBV15 to TRBJ2-3, with 10 bases fitting TRBD2. The CDR3 extends over 17 amino acids. Per the germline V gene, CDR1 is LNHNV and CDR2 is YYDKDF (reference sequence). Trimming cost V 5 bases and J 1 base; bases outside gene matches: 9.

V gene TRBV18 combines with J gene TRBJ2-7; 7 nucleotides line up with TRBD2. V lost 2 bases to trimming and J lost 3 bases; unmatched junction nucleotides: 7. There are 15 residues in the CDR3. Per the germline V gene, CDR1 is KGHSH and CDR2 is LQKENI. The CDR3 spells CASSPKAGAVYEQYF. CDR3 nucleotides: TGTGCCAGCTCACCAAAGGCGGGAGCGGTCTACGAGCAGTACTTC.

This clone was counted between two and nine times. The chain recombines TRBV11-3 with TRBJ2-1, with 8 bases that match TRBD2. CDR1 is SGHNT, CDR2 YENEEA, per germline. With 1 base clipped from V and 12 bases from J, the junction kept 8 bases outside the gene matches. The CDR3 spans 14 residues. The CDR3 sequence: CASSLAFGRGGQFF. Here the CDR3 DNA reads TGTGCCAGCAGCTTAGCTTTTGGACGGGGGGGGCAGTTCTTC.

The chain couples TRBV7-9 to TRBJ2-7; 14 nucleotides agree with TRBD2. Germline trimming cut 5 bases from V and 7 bases from J; bases unmatched to any gene: 10. The CDR3 loop spans 16 amino acids. CDR1 is SEHNR, CDR2 FQNEAQ, per germline (reference sequence). As DNA, the CDR3 is TGTGCCAGCAGCGAAGGGGGACTAGCGGGAGTTCGGGAGCAGTACTTC. Protein sequence: CASSEGGLAGVREQYF.

The CDR3 loop is CAISDFWTRSYEQYF. CDR3 DNA: TGTGCCATCAGTGATTTTTGGACTAGATCCTACGAGCAGTACTTC. The chain recombines TRBV10-3 with TRBJ2-7; 7 nucleotides align to TRBD2. Germline-derived CDR1 and CDR2 are ENHRY and SYGVKD. V lost 3 bases, J lost 1 base, and 6 bases stayed unmatched. The CDR3 consists of 15 residues.

The rearrangement uses TRBV5-1 and TRBJ1-1, with 7 bases identical to TRBD1. The ends lost 0 bases at V and 4 bases at J; junction bases unmatched: 9. Germline CDR1 reads SGHRS; CDR2 reads YFSETQ. CDR3 length equals 16 residues. The CDR3 DNA is TGCGCCAGCAGCTTGGTAGGGGGCGTGGGGAGCACTGAAGCTTTCTTT. It translates to CASSLVGGVGSTEAFF.

In this sample, this clone turned up a few times. The gene calls are TRBV6-5 and TRBJ2-2; a weak D match, TRBD2 (6 bases). V was clipped by 2 bases and J by 0 bases, with 10 bases between them. CDR1 is MNHEY, CDR2 SVGAGI, per germline. CDR3 length: 16 residues. CDR3 nucleotide sequence: TGTGCCAGCAGTTACGGAGGGGCTGCGAACACCGGGGAGCTGTTTTTT. It specifies CASSYGGAANTGELFF.

The table lists this clone with a few counts. V usage is TRBV6-1 and J usage is TRBJ2-3; 7 nucleotides line up with TRBD2. Germline trimming cut 8 bases from V and 2 bases from J; bases unmatched to any gene: 7. CDR3 length: 14 residues. Germline V gives CDR1 MNHNS, CDR2 SASEGT. CDR3: CASGRGGFTDTQYF. CDR3 nucleotides: TGTGCCAGCGGGCGGGGAGGGTTCACAGATACGCAGTATTTT.

This clone was picked up a small number of times. J is TRBJ1-2 and V is TRBV2; 10 bases fit TRBD1. The CDR3 totals 18 residues. The germline gives CDR1 SNHLY, CDR2 FYNNEI. The V and J ends lost 9 bases and 2 bases, in that order; junction bases with no gene match: 18. CDR3 nucleotides: TGTGCCAGTGGTTCTGACAGGGGGCCTCTTTCAGTCAACTATGGCTACACCTTC. The encoded protein is CASGSDRGPLSVNYGYTF. Combining the CDR3 with reference TRBV2 and TRBJ1-2 gives the whole variable domain EPEVTQTPSHQVTQMGQEVILRCVPISNHLYFYWYRQILGQKVEFLVSFYNNEISEKSEIFDDQFSVERPDGSNFTLKIRSTKLEDSAMYFCASGSDRGPLSVNYGYTFGSGTRLTVV.